The 29 T cell receptor beta chains given below trace back to one sample, sequenced in a study of cytomegalovirus exposure and HLA in healthy donors. Use of 60 Vbeta and 13 Jbeta primers characterized the PCR. Sequencing used immunoSEQ multiplex PCR; TCRdb keeps in-frame clones, though not all of them. The sample contains 85,000 to 90,000 clones, roughly 80% of which appear only once. Source material: PBMCs. All receptors come from a man under 40 in good health and CMV-seropositive.

The rearrangement links TRBV18 to TRBJ2-2, with a weak D call TRBD1 (6 bases). Trimming pared 3 bases from V and 0 bases from J, leaving 11 bases between. CDR1 KGHSH and CDR2 LQKENI come from the germline V gene. This CDR3 region has 16 residues. For the CDR3, the DNA is TGTGCCAGCTCACCTCAGGGGCCCCCGAACACCGGGGAGCTGTTTTTT. Translation: CASSPQGPPNTGELFF.

Here the CDR3 reads CASSLPGQSYEQYF. In nucleotides, the CDR3 is TGTGCCAGCAGCTTACCGGGACAGTCCTACGAGCAGTACTTC. The chain couples TRBV5-5 to TRBJ2-7; 7 bases are shared with TRBD1. This CDR3 region has 14 residues. Germline CDR1 reads SGHKS; CDR2 reads YYEKEE (reference sequence). The V gene end was trimmed by 2 bases and the J gene end by 1 base; junction bases not matched to a gene: 3.

V usage is TRBV15 and J usage is TRBJ2-1; TRBD2 aligns across 10 bases. This CDR3 contains 14 residues. CDR1 and CDR2 from the germline V gene are LNHNV and YYDKDF (reference sequence). The J segment lost 15 bases and the V segment lost 2 bases, leaving 10 bases of the junction unmatched. CDR3 coding DNA: TGTGCCACCAGCAGATGGAGCGGGGGGGCTGATACGTTCTTC. It encodes CATSRWSGGADTFF.

The chain has TRBV10-3 and TRBJ2-7, with 8 bases lining up with TRBD2. CDR1 and CDR2 (germline): ENHRY, SYGVKD. The ends lost 6 bases at V and 0 bases at J; junction bases unmatched: 4. The CDR3 sequence is 14 residues long. The CDR3 DNA reads TGTGCCATCAGAAGAGCGGGGGACTCCTACGAGCAGTACTTC. It yields the protein CAIRRAGDSYEQYF.

CDR3 residues: CAIREPPGFEQYF. DNA of the CDR3: TGTGCCATCAGGGAGCCACCAGGGTTCGAGCAGTACTTC. The chain joins TRBV10-3 to TRBJ2-7, with D possibly TRBD1 on 5 matching bases. The length of the CDR3 is 13 residues. Germline CDR1 is ENHRY and CDR2 is SYGVKD. V lost 6 bases, J lost 6 bases, and 15 bases lay in between.

The chain combines TRBV7-2 with TRBJ1-6, with D unclear. The V end lost 3 bases, the J end lost 6 bases, and 9 bases lay between the germline ends. CDR1 is SGHTA, CDR2 FQGNSA, per germline. This CDR3 has 14 residues. CDR3 DNA sequence: TGTGCCAGCAGCTTCCGGGCGGGTAATTCACCCCTCCACTTT. It yields the protein CASSFRAGNSPLHF.

The rearrangement links TRBV15 to TRBJ1-5; D might be TRBD1 (5 bases). The germline CDR1 and CDR2 sequences are LNHNV and YYDKDF (reference sequence). V shed 1 base and J shed 2 bases, with 9 bases lying between them. This CDR3 has 15 residues. CDR3 DNA sequence: TGTGCCACCAGCAGAGGTTTAGGGGGCAATCAGCCCCAGCATTTT. This sequence encodes CATSRGLGGNQPQHF.

V and J are TRBV11-2 and TRBJ1-6, with 8 bases that match TRBD1. Germline lookup yields CDR1 SGHAT and CDR2 FQNNGV. Trimming cost V 1 base and J 9 bases; bases outside gene matches: 2. The CDR3 has 14 amino acids. Written as DNA, the CDR3 is TGTGCCAGCAGCTTAGTGGGACAGGCTTCACCCCTCCACTTT. As protein: CASSLVGQASPLHF.

The V call is TRBV19, the J call TRBJ1-2; possibly TRBD1 for D (6 bases). This CDR3 is built from 14 residues. Germline V gene data show CDR1 as LNHDA and CDR2 as SQIVND (reference sequence). V lost 7 bases, J lost 2 bases, and 14 bases lay in between. The CDR3 DNA sequence: TGTGCCAGTACCACAGGGCGGGTCAACTATGGCTACACCTTC. Its translation is CASTTGRVNYGYTF.

The chain combines TRBV5-6 with TRBJ1-4; TRBD1 aligns across 9 bases. The CDR3 loop spans 17 amino acids. Germline CDR1 SGHDT, CDR2 YYEEEE. Trimming at V came to 3 bases and at J to 1 base, leaving 7 bases not matched to a gene. The DNA of the CDR3 is TGTGCCAGCAGCTCGACAGGGGGGATTGGAACTAATGAAAAACTGTTTTTT. Translated, it gives CASSSTGGIGTNEKLFF.

In this sample, this clone turned up a few times. The CDR3 loop reads CASSLEAGASQPQHF. For the CDR3, the DNA is TGTGCCAGCAGCTTAGAAGCAGGGGCCAGTCAGCCCCAGCATTTT. The V call is TRBV7-9, the J call TRBJ1-5, with D possibly TRBD1 on 6 matching bases. In germline, CDR1 is SEHNR, CDR2 FQNEAQ (reference sequence). V dropped 1 base and J dropped 6 bases, with 13 bases sitting between them. The CDR3 totals 15 residues.

The V call is TRBV7-9, the J call TRBJ2-1; the match to TRBD1 covers 9 bases. The CDR3 spans 16 residues. After removal of 5 bases from V and 8 bases from J, the junction contained 13 bases not matched to a gene. Germline loops: CDR1 SEHNR, CDR2 FQNEAQ (reference sequence). The DNA for the CDR3 is TGTGCCAGCAGCCCCCGAGGGGACAGGGCGCCTTATGAGCAGTTCTTC. This codes for CASSPRGDRAPYEQFF. Using reference TRBV7-9 and TRBJ2-1 for the parts outside the CDR3, the full variable domain is DTGVSQNPRHKITKRGQNVTFRCDPISEHNRLYWYRQTLGQGPEFLTYFQNEAQLEKSRLLSDRFSAERPKGSFSTLEIQRTEQGDSAMYLCASSPRGDRAPYEQFFGPGTRLTVL.

The V gene is TRBV19, the J gene TRBJ2-1, with a possible D match to TRBD2 (5 bases). The CDR3 is 16 amino acids. Germline lookup yields CDR1 LNHDA and CDR2 SQIVND (reference sequence). V lost 0 bases and J lost 2, with 11 bases in between. In DNA form, the CDR3 reads TGTGCCAGTAGTATAGATCCGGGGTTTCCCTACAATGAGCAGTTCTTC. Translating it yields CASSIDPGFPYNEQFF.

The rearrangement links TRBV19 to TRBJ1-5, with a tentative D call TRBD1 (6 bases). CDR1 is LNHDA, CDR2 SQIVND, per germline (reference sequence). The CDR3 runs 15 residues. V was shortened by 4 bases and J by 7 bases, with 17 bases between the two germline ends. For the CDR3, the DNA is TGTGCCAGTAGTACCCCGTTGGGGGGGCGGCAGCCCCAGCATTTT. This translates into CASSTPLGGRQPQHF.

The chain is built from TRBV7-6 and TRBJ2-1, with 14 positions matching TRBD2. This CDR3 region has 20 residues. The germline CDR1 and CDR2 sequences are SGHVS and FNYEAQ. Losses at the gene ends were 1 base for V and 0 bases for J; bases not matched to a gene: 8. In nucleotides, the CDR3 is TGTGCCAGCAGCTTAGTGCCGGGACTAGCGGGGGAGAACTCCTACAATGAGCAGTTCTTC. Translation: CASSLVPGLAGENSYNEQFF. Combining the CDR3 with reference TRBV7-6 and TRBJ2-1 gives the whole variable domain GAGVSQSPRYKVTKRGQDVALRCDPISGHVSLYWYRQALGQGPEFLTYFNYEAQQDKSGLPNDRFSAERPEGSISTLTIQRTEQRDSAMYRCASSLVPGLAGENSYNEQFFGPGTRLTVL.

V is TRBV6-5 and J is TRBJ2-7; TRBD1 matches 7 bases. This CDR3 is 14 amino acids long. Germline trimming cut 0 bases from V and 6 bases from J; bases unmatched to any gene: 5. CDR1 and CDR2 from the germline V gene are MNHEY and SVGAGI. The CDR3 region is CASSYSTGWGEQYF. In DNA form, the CDR3 reads TGTGCCAGCAGTTACTCGACAGGGTGGGGCGAGCAGTACTTC.

This sequence joins TRBV27 and TRBJ2-7; TRBD1 is a possible D gene (6 bases). V lost 7 bases, J lost 4 bases, and 20 bases lay in between. The CDR3 runs to 15 residues. CDR1 MNHEY and CDR2 SMNVEV come from the germline V gene (reference sequence). The CDR3 reads CASKPVGGDMYEQYF. The CDR3 bases are TGTGCCAGCAAACCCGTGGGTGGGGACATGTACGAGCAGTACTTC.

This chain uses TRBV5-4 with TRBJ1-5; D remains ambiguous. Between the trimmed V and J ends, which lost 4 bases and 4 bases, there was a span of 9 bases. CDR1 SGHNT and CDR2 YYREEE come from the germline V gene (reference sequence). CDR3 length: 13 amino acids. The CDR3 loop is CASSREPNQPQHF. DNA for the CDR3: TGTGCCAGCAGCCGGGAGCCTAATCAGCCCCAGCATTTT.

The sample holds a few counts of this clone. CDR3 residues: CASSLRAGSTDTQYF. The CDR3 DNA reads as TGTGCCAGCAGCTTAAGAGCGGGTAGCACAGATACGCAGTATTTT. The chain recombines TRBV7-3 with TRBJ2-3, with D perhaps TRBD2 (6 bases). The CDR3 consists of 15 residues. Trimming removed 1 base from V and 0 bases from J, with 8 bases in between. Germline V gene data show CDR1 as SGHTA and CDR2 as FQGTGA.

The chain links TRBV11-2 to TRBJ2-5, with D possibly TRBD1 on 5 matching bases. The ends were cut back, 1 base at V and 5 bases at J, with 14 bases in the middle. Germline loops: CDR1 SGHAT, CDR2 FQNNGV. The CDR3 is 15 amino acids. The CDR3 sequence: CASSLVGVRAETQYF. The CDR3 DNA is TGTGCCAGCAGCTTAGTAGGGGTCCGAGCGGAGACCCAGTACTTC. Based on the CDR3 plus reference TRBV11-2 and TRBJ2-5, the full variable domain is EAGVAQSPRYKIIEKRQSVAFWCNPISGHATLYWYQQILGQGPKLLIQFQNNGVVDDSQLPKDRFSAERLKGVDSTLKIQPAKLEDSAVYLCASSLVGVRAETQYFGPGTRLLVL.

The V call is TRBV5-4, the J call TRBJ1-1; D perhaps matches TRBD1 (5 bases). V was pared by 0 bases and J by 3 bases, with 9 bases between. Germline CDR1 SGHNT, CDR2 YYREEE (reference sequence). CDR3 length equals 14 residues. This CDR3 reads CASSLAGGYTEAFF. The CDR3 nucleotides read TGTGCCAGCAGCTTGGCCGGGGGGTACACTGAAGCTTTCTTT. The variable domain in full, completed from reference TRBV5-4 and TRBJ1-1, reads ETGVTQSPTHLIKTRGQQVTLRCSSQSGHNTVSWYQQALGQGPQFIFQYYREEENGRGNFPPRFSGLQFPNYSSELNVNALELDDSALYLCASSLAGGYTEAFFGQGTRLTVV.

The rearrangement uses TRBV27 and TRBJ1-5; no definite D call. V lost 6 bases and J 6 bases, leaving 9 bases between the germline ends. The CDR3 runs 12 residues. CDR1 and CDR2 (germline): MNHEY, SMNVEV (reference sequence). The CDR3 nucleotides are TGTGCCAGCAGCCCTTCGGGTCAGCCCCAGCATTTT. Translated, it gives CASSPSGQPQHF.

The V gene is TRBV19, the J gene TRBJ2-5, with TRBD1 identical over 9 bases. CDR1 LNHDA and CDR2 SQIVND come from the germline V gene (reference sequence). This CDR3 is built from 13 residues. V shed 8 bases, J shed 5 bases, and the junction held 6 bases outside the gene matches. CDR3 in DNA: TGTGCCAGTTGGACAGGGGAAGGGGAGACCCAGTACTTC. It translates to CASWTGEGETQYF.

V gene TRBV6-5 combines with J gene TRBJ1-1; D is undetermined. Germline V CDR1 and CDR2: MNHEY, SVGAGI. Trimming cost V 6 bases and J 6 bases, with 8 bases left between them. This CDR3 has 11 amino acids. The CDR3: CASRAGAEAFF. DNA of the CDR3: TGTGCCAGCAGAGCCGGGGCTGAAGCTTTCTTT.

The chain links TRBV7-6 to TRBJ2-5; 9 bases map to TRBD1. J was trimmed by 2 bases and V by 5 bases; bases with no gene match: 15. Looked up from germline, CDR1 is SGHVS and CDR2 is FNYEAQ. The CDR3 runs 18 residues. In DNA form, the CDR3 reads TGTGCCAGCAGCCCCTCCCATCGCACGGACAGGGGACAAGAGACCCAGTACTTC. It specifies CASSPSHRTDRGQETQYF.

The CDR3 coding sequence is TGTGCCAGCAGCTTACCTAAGACTAGCGGGGGGACGAACACCGGGGAGCTGTTTTTT. This gives the protein CASSLPKTSGGTNTGELFF. The chain joins TRBV7-9 to TRBJ2-2, with 13 bases identical to TRBD2. Unmatched junction bases numbered 6, after V lost 2 bases and J lost 0 bases. The CDR3 length is 19 residues. The germline gives CDR1 SEHNR, CDR2 FQNEAQ (reference sequence).

This clone showed up just a few times. CDR3 nucleotide sequence: TGCAGCGTATCTGGACAGGACGCTAATTCACCCCTCCACTTT. Translation gives CSVSGQDANSPLHF. The rearrangement uses TRBV29-1 and TRBJ1-6, with TRBD1 matching over 7 bases. J gave up 6 bases and V 6 bases, and 8 bases lay outside the gene matches. In germline, CDR1 is SQVTM, CDR2 ANQGSEA. The CDR3 is made up of 14 amino acids.

The chain employs TRBV7-3 and TRBJ2-2; a possible D gene is TRBD1 (5 bases). The CDR3 runs 13 residues. Germline V gene lookup returns CDR1 SGHTA and CDR2 FQGTGA. Trimming removed 5 bases at V and 6 bases at J, with 10 bases between. The CDR3 loop is CASSLRVPGELFF. CDR3 in DNA: TGTGCCAGCAGCCTCAGGGTTCCCGGGGAGCTGTTTTTT.

The CDR3 loop is CASSYSYRANYGYTF. As DNA, the CDR3 is TGTGCCAGCAGTTACTCGTACCGAGCTAACTATGGCTACACCTTC. V and J are TRBV6-5 and TRBJ1-2; no definite D call. The CDR3 runs 15 residues. Deletions cut 0 bases from V and 0 bases from J, with 8 bases between. Germline assignment: CDR1 MNHEY and CDR2 SVGAGI.